The 11 T cell receptor beta chains listed next were all sequenced from one sample in a study of blood T cell repertoires in COVID-19. The method was immunoSEQ multiplex PCR; TCRdb's version includes in-frame clones alone and lacks a portion of them. The sample carries around 230,000 clones, roughly 80% recorded once. Source material: peripheral blood. These receptors were obtained from a woman aged 40 to 50 with active or convalescent COVID-19.

The chain carries TRBV28 and TRBJ1-2, with D possibly matching TRBD1 (5 bases). V lost 7 bases to trimming and J lost 2 bases, with 11 bases between them. The germline gives CDR1 MDHEN, CDR2 SYDVKM. This CDR3 has 13 amino acids. CDR3 protein: CASTPGRNYGYTF. Written as DNA, the CDR3 is TGTGCCAGCACCCCAGGGCGGAACTATGGCTACACCTTC.

The V and J genes are TRBV13 and TRBJ1-5; D may be TRBD1 (5 bases). There are 17 residues in the CDR3. The germline V gene encodes CDR1 PRHDT and CDR2 FYEKMQ (reference sequence). The V end was cut by 5 bases, the J end by 1 base, with 18 bases between. The CDR3 DNA follows: TGTGCCAGCAGCCGGGGGGGAGGCTCGGGGAGCAATCAGCCCCAGCATTTT. It yields the protein CASSRGGGSGSNQPQHF. The full variable domain, its missing parts supplied by reference TRBV13 and TRBJ1-5, is AAGVIQSPRHLIKEKRETATLKCYPIPRHDTVYWYQQGPGQDPQFLISFYEKMQSDKGSIPDRFSAQQFSDYHSELNMSSLELGDSALYFCASSRGGGSGSNQPQHFGDGTRLSIL.

The V gene is TRBV24-1, the J gene TRBJ1-4; 11 nucleotides agree with TRBD1. V was clipped by 3 bases and J by 8 bases; unmatched bases: 7. CDR1 KGHDR and CDR2 SFDVKD come from the germline V gene. The CDR3 spans 16 residues. The CDR3: CATSDPPGQGDEKLFF. The DNA for the CDR3 is TGTGCCACCAGTGATCCCCCGGGACAGGGGGACGAAAAACTGTTTTTT.

This chain links TRBV6-5 with TRBJ1-2; D is unresolved. CDR3 length: 13 amino acids. Germline V gene sequence: CDR1 MNHEY, CDR2 SVGAGI. V lost 5 bases and J 7 bases, leaving 14 bases between the germline ends. CDR3 DNA: TGTGCCAGCAGTCGTGTCTTGGCGGGTGGCTACACCTTC. It encodes CASSRVLAGGYTF.

The chain links TRBV19 to TRBJ2-7; tentative D call: TRBD2 (6 bases). V lost 4 bases and J 0 bases, leaving 16 bases between the germline ends. CDR1 LNHDA and CDR2 SQIVND come from the germline V gene (reference sequence). The CDR3 consists of 16 residues. The CDR3 bases are TGTGCCAGTAGTAAACGAACCGGGACTGGCTCCTACGAGCAGTACTTC. Encoded protein: CASSKRTGTGSYEQYF. Combining the CDR3 with reference TRBV19 and TRBJ2-7 gives the whole variable domain DGGITQSPKYLFRKEGQNVTLSCEQNLNHDAMYWYRQDPGQGLRLIYYSQIVNDFQKGDIAEGYSVSREKKESFPLTVTSAQKNPTAFYLCASSKRTGTGSYEQYFGPGTRLTVT.

The J gene is TRBJ1-5, the V gene TRBV18; D remains ambiguous. The germline CDR1 and CDR2 sequences are KGHSH and LQKENI. The V end lost 2 bases, the J end lost 0 bases, and 14 bases lay between the germline ends. This CDR3 is 17 amino acids long. CDR3 amino acids: CASSPINAGNSNQPQHF. CDR3 in DNA: TGTGCCAGCTCACCAATCAATGCGGGGAATAGCAATCAGCCCCAGCATTTT.

V and J are TRBV9 and TRBJ1-6; no clear D gene. The CDR3 consists of 15 residues. The germline gives CDR1 SGDLS, CDR2 YYNGEE. Trimming shortened V by 0 bases and J by 7 bases, and 11 bases separated the two germline ends. The CDR3 loop is CASSVDLVENSPLHF. The CDR3 DNA reads as TGTGCCAGCAGCGTAGATCTAGTGGAAAATTCACCCCTCCACTTT.

This clone was seen once. The chain links TRBV13 to TRBJ2-5; the match to TRBD2 covers 9 bases. Trimming cost V 8 bases and J 2 bases; bases outside gene matches: 3. This CDR3 contains 13 residues. Per germline, CDR1 PRHDT and CDR2 FYEKMQ (reference sequence). The CDR3 bases are TGTGCCAGCGCAAGCGGGGGGCAAGAGACCCAGTACTTC. It codes for CASASGGQETQYF.

V usage is TRBV19 and J usage is TRBJ2-3; TRBD1 matches 9 bases. The germline gives CDR1 LNHDA, CDR2 SQIVND (reference sequence). Trimming removed 4 bases from V and 5 bases from J; junction bases left unmatched: 4. The CDR3 is made up of 14 amino acids. The CDR3 DNA sequence: TGTGCCAGTAGTACGGGACAGGGTCAAGATACGCAGTATTTT. It translates to CASSTGQGQDTQYF.

The chain has TRBV7-8 and TRBJ1-5; 9 bases agree with TRBD1. The length of the CDR3 is 18 residues. V lost 4 bases and J lost 6; bases outside the gene matches: 16. CDR1 SGHVS and CDR2 FQNEAQ come from the germline V gene. The CDR3 sequence: CASSSRPRGQGFSQPQHF. The CDR3 DNA reads as TGTGCCAGCAGCTCCCGGCCACGGGGACAGGGATTCAGTCAGCCCCAGCATTTT.

The V and J genes are TRBV15 and TRBJ2-6; D unclear. Germline CDR1 LNHNV, CDR2 YYDKDF (reference sequence). Trimming stripped 1 base from V and 0 bases from J, with 7 bases between. The CDR3 is 16 amino acids. CDR3 in DNA: TGTGCCACCAGCAGAGGAGGTAGCTCTGGGGCCAACGTCCTGACTTTC. Residues: CATSRGGSSGANVLTF.